These 17 T cell receptor beta chains originate from one sample sequenced in a study of T cell responses to AZD1222 COVID-19 vaccine. TCRdb keeps only in-frame clones here, not all; method: immunoSEQ multiplex PCR. The sample records some 200,000 clones, under 95% being singletons. The input for sequencing was peripheral blood, taken on day 0 of MenACWY control vaccination. The receptors stem from an adult in good health.

A remark on this clone: The sample holds other DNA sequences that translate to the same CDR3. This sequence joins TRBV19 and TRBJ2-2; 11 bases map to TRBD2. The germline CDR1 and CDR2 sequences are LNHDA and SQIVND (reference sequence). V was pared by 4 bases and J by 3 bases, with 1 base of the junction left unmatched. The CDR3 extends over 15 amino acids. The CDR3 loop is CASSKTSGDTGELFF. The CDR3 DNA sequence: TGTGCCAGTAGTAAGACTAGCGGGGACACCGGGGAGCTGTTTTTT.

The chain recombines TRBV19 with TRBJ1-3, with TRBD1 identical over 8 bases. The CDR3 extends over 13 amino acids. Germline-derived CDR1 and CDR2 are LNHDA and SQIVND (reference sequence). The J segment lost 8 bases and the V segment lost 5 bases, leaving 5 bases of the junction unmatched. CDR3: CASSPTGAYTIYF. The CDR3 nucleotides are TGTGCCAGTAGTCCGACAGGGGCATACACCATATATTTT.

Only one count was recorded for this clone. The J gene is TRBJ2-2, the V gene TRBV6-2 or TRBV6-3, with 12 bases aligning to TRBD1. The length of the CDR3 is 15 residues. In germline, CDR1 is MNHEY, CDR2 SVGEGT. V lost 5 bases and J lost 4; bases outside the gene matches: 2. This chain's CDR3 is CASSRDRGLTGELFF. As DNA, the CDR3 is TGTGCCAGCAGTCGGGACAGGGGGCTCACCGGGGAGCTGTTTTTT.

This chain joins TRBV9 and TRBJ2-3; D gene ambiguous. CDR3 length: 13 amino acids. V lost 4 bases to trimming and J lost 3 bases, with 9 bases between them. From germline, CDR1 is SGDLS and CDR2 YYNGEE. This CDR3 is CASSRAFTDTQYF. The CDR3 DNA reads TGTGCCAGCAGCCGAGCGTTTACAGATACGCAGTATTTT. The entire variable domain, with the rest obtained from reference TRBV9 and TRBJ2-3, is as follows: DSGVTQTPKHLITATGQRVTLRCSPRSGDLSVYWYQQSLDQGLQFLIQYYNGEERAKGNILERFSAQQFPDLHSELNLSSLELGDSALYFCASSRAFTDTQYFGPGTRLTVL.

As to this clone: At one boundary the junction diverges from the germline segment, which might be a read error. The chain joins TRBV2 to TRBJ2-5, with 8 positions matching TRBD2. The germline V gene has CDR1 SNHLY and CDR2 FYNNEI. The length of the CDR3 is 15 residues. Here the CDR3 DNA reads TGTGCCAGCAGGGAAGCGGGGGCCCCAGGGGAGACCCAGTACTTC. Its translation is CASREAGAPGETQYF.

Here the CDR3 DNA reads TGTGCCAGCAGTTCCAATAACGGGAATTCACCCCTCCACTTT. Protein sequence: CASSSNNGNSPLHF. The V and J genes are TRBV6-2 or TRBV6-3 and TRBJ1-6; D unresolved. V lost 4 bases and J 7 bases, leaving 11 bases between the germline ends. CDR3 length equals 14 residues. Germline V gene data show CDR1 as MNHEY and CDR2 as SVGEGT.

The chain combines TRBV6-5 with TRBJ2-2; no firm D call. The V and J ends lost 6 bases and 3 bases respectively, with 11 bases between them. Germline CDR1 reads MNHEY; CDR2 reads SVGAGI. The CDR3 has 14 amino acids. The DNA of the CDR3 is TGTGCCAGCAGCCTTACGAGAGACACCGGGGAGCTGTTTTTT. Translated, it gives CASSLTRDTGELFF.

This chain uses TRBV3-1 (or the pseudogene TRBV3-2) with TRBJ2-2; 10 bases map to TRBD2. The CDR3 has 17 residues. Trimming took 1 base from V and 6 from J; bases not matched to a gene: 8. Germline CDR1 reads LGHDT; CDR2 reads YNNKEL (reference sequence). CDR3 residues: CASSQVGLAGVAGELFF. The CDR3 DNA follows: TGTGCCAGCAGCCAAGTAGGCCTAGCGGGGGTTGCCGGGGAGCTGTTTTTT.

This chain connects TRBV18 to TRBJ1-3, with no clear D. Germline lookup yields CDR1 KGHSH and CDR2 LQKENI. V lost 3 bases, J lost 0 bases, and 9 bases lay in between. This CDR3 has 15 residues. The CDR3 DNA sequence: TGTGCCAGCTCACCTCTGAGGAGCTCTGGAAACACCATATATTTT. The encoded protein is CASSPLRSSGNTIYF.

The chain is built from TRBV5-1 and TRBJ2-7; tentative D call: TRBD1 (6 bases). V lost 2 bases and J lost 1, with 10 bases in between. The CDR3 is 14 residues long. Germline CDR1 SGHRS, CDR2 YFSETQ. In DNA form, the CDR3 reads TGCGCCAGCAGCTTACTAACAGGGTCCTACGAGCAGTACTTC. As protein: CASSLLTGSYEQYF.

This chain connects TRBV29-1 to TRBJ2-1; the match to TRBD1 covers 8 bases. V dropped 7 bases and J dropped 6; count of bases not matched to a gene: 5. The germline CDR1 and CDR2 sequences are SQVTM and ANQGSEA. The CDR3 spans 12 residues. CDR3 sequence: CSGRQGSNEQFF. The CDR3 DNA follows: TGCAGCGGACGACAGGGGAGCAATGAGCAGTTCTTC.

The J gene is TRBJ1-2, the V gene TRBV29-1; 8 nucleotides align to TRBD1. Germline assignment: CDR1 SQVTM and CDR2 ANQGSEA. J was trimmed by 3 bases and V by 6 bases; bases with no gene match: 6. This CDR3 comprises 13 residues. The CDR3 DNA reads TGCAGCGTGCTAGGACAGGGTGACTATGGCTACACCTTC. Translated, it gives CSVLGQGDYGYTF.

This clone was counted a single time. The chain links TRBV21-1 to TRBJ2-1; the table's D call TRBD1 went unverified against the DNA. TRBV21-1 is annotated as a pseudogene. This CDR3 comprises 12 residues. The CDR3 loop is CAGPRGVNEQFF. The CDR3 coding sequence is TGTGCCGGGCCCAGGGGGGTCAATGAGCAGTTCTTC.

This chain connects TRBV6-5 to TRBJ1-4, with unresolved D. This CDR3 is built from 13 residues. Germline CDR1 MNHEY, CDR2 SVGAGI. Trimming removed 7 bases from V and 2 bases from J, with 8 bases in between. CDR3 sequence (DNA): TGTGCCAGCAACCCCACTACTAATGAAAAACTGTTTTTT. This sequence encodes CASNPTTNEKLFF.

The CDR3 DNA reads as TGTGCCAGCAGTGAGGGGGGGCGGATAACTGAAGCTTTCTTT. Residues: CASSEGGRITEAFF. This rearrangement joins TRBV2 to TRBJ1-1; D may be TRBD1 (6 bases). Germline CDR1 SNHLY, CDR2 FYNNEI. The CDR3 has 14 residues. V gave up 3 bases and J gave up 5 bases, with 13 bases separating them.

V and J are TRBV18 and TRBJ2-7, with D uncertain. The CDR3 contains 14 residues. Germline assignment: CDR1 KGHSH and CDR2 LQKENI. V lost 0 bases and J lost 3, with 9 bases in between. The CDR3 nucleotides are TGTGCCAGCTCACCACCTTGGTATTTCTACGAGCAGTACTTC. Translation gives CASSPPWYFYEQYF.

The chain is built from TRBV3-1 (or the pseudogene TRBV3-2) and TRBJ1-2; D not certain. V lost 1 base and J lost 1, with 7 bases in between. Germline values: CDR1 LGHDT, CDR2 YNNKEL (reference sequence). The CDR3 sequence is 14 residues long. The CDR3 DNA reads as TGTGCCAGCAGCCAAGCGGCTCGTAACTATGGCTACACCTTC. Translating it yields CASSQAARNYGYTF.